A single sample is the source of the 27 T cell receptor beta chains below, sequenced in a study of T-cell reconstitution after alpha-beta-depleted transplantation in children. Construction of the TCRbeta library involved unique molecular identifiers. TCRdb fed the PCR reads into MiXCR, producing one record per CDR3 protein. There are approximately 650,000 distinct CDR3 sequences in the sample; less than 15% occur only once, and 0.75% to 0.85% lies in the top ten. The sequencing used PBMCs, collected before TCRalphabeta/CD19-depleted stem cell transplant. Receptor source: a girl aged 2 to 10 with congenital amegakaryocytic thrombocytopenia, due to receive a stem cell transplant.

This clonotype has at least ten counts. The chain employs TRBV11-2 and TRBJ2-1, with 9 positions matching TRBD2. In germline, CDR1 is SGHAT, CDR2 FQNNGV. This CDR3 has 15 amino acids. The V segment lost 4 bases and the J segment 6 bases; nucleotides outside the gene matches: 7. The CDR3 reads CASSSEGLAFNEQFF. The CDR3 region has the DNA TGTGCCAGCAGCTCCGAAGGACTAGCGTTCAATGAGCAGTTCTTC.

This clonotype was seen ten or more times. The V call is TRBV29-1, the J call TRBJ2-1; 10 bases align to TRBD2. Germline V gives CDR1 SQVTM, CDR2 ANQGSEA. The junction had 3 bases not matched to a gene; V was cut back by 1 base and J by 0 bases. This CDR3 contains 16 residues. The CDR3 nucleotides are TGCAGCGTTGAAGGGAGCGGGAGGGACTCCTACAATGAGCAGTTCTTC. Amino acid sequence: CSVEGSGRDSYNEQFF.

Only a few counts were recorded for this clonotype. The V and J genes are TRBV12-3 or TRBV12-4 and TRBJ1-2, with 7 nucleotides matching TRBD1. V was pared by 5 bases and J by 7 bases, with 10 bases of the junction left unmatched. The CDR3 contains 14 residues. The CDR3 DNA sequence: TGTGCCAGCAGTAAAACAGGGGCGCCGATTGGCTACACCTTC. Protein: CASSKTGAPIGYTF.

This clonotype appeared a few times. This chain uses TRBV20-1 with TRBJ2-7; D is unresolved. V dropped 0 bases and J dropped 2 bases, with 5 bases sitting between them. The CDR3 runs to 12 residues. Looked up from germline, CDR1 is DFQATT and CDR2 is SNEGSKA (reference sequence). CDR3 nucleotides: TGCAGTGCTAGAGAGGAGCCCTACGAGCAGTACTTC. Its translation is CSAREEPYEQYF.

This clonotype was recorded a few times. This chain links TRBV20-1 with TRBJ2-2; D is unresolved. The CDR3 spans 15 residues. Germline CDR1 DFQATT, CDR2 SNEGSKA (reference sequence). Trimming cost V 3 bases and J 3 bases, with 14 bases left between them. The chain's CDR3 is CSARGLPVDTGELFF. CDR3 coding DNA: TGCAGTGCTAGGGGCCTTCCGGTGGACACCGGGGAGCTGTTTTTT.

This clonotype was counted only a few times. The chain is built from TRBV11-2 and TRBJ2-1; 7 bases align to TRBD2. After removal of 1 base from V and 6 bases from J, the junction contained 9 bases not matched to a gene. This CDR3 has 16 residues. The germline V gene encodes CDR1 SGHAT and CDR2 FQNNGV. The CDR3 region has the DNA TGTGCCAGCAGCTTAGTGGGAGCGGGAAAGTCCAATGAGCAGTTCTTC. This sequence encodes CASSLVGAGKSNEQFF.

V is TRBV6-4 and J is TRBJ2-1; D is undetermined. The V gene lost 6 bases and the J gene lost 5 bases, with 11 bases spanning the gap. Germline CDR1 MRHNA, CDR2 SNTAGT. The CDR3 extends over 13 amino acids. The CDR3: CASSTYRDNEQFF. CDR3 in DNA: TGTGCCAGCAGCACCTACCGAGACAATGAGCAGTTCTTC.

This clonotype has at least ten counts. The chain is built from TRBV20-1 and TRBJ2-5; 8 bases match TRBD2. Per germline, CDR1 DFQATT and CDR2 SNEGSKA (reference sequence). Trimming at V came to 3 bases and at J to 5 bases, leaving 11 bases not matched to a gene. The CDR3 totals 15 residues. CDR3 amino acids: CSASGVSGSVETQYF. The CDR3 coding sequence is TGCAGTGCTAGCGGGGTGAGCGGGAGTGTTGAGACCCAGTACTTC.

This clonotype has at least ten counts. The V and J genes are TRBV28 and TRBJ2-7; D is possibly TRBD1 (5 bases). V shed 3 bases and J shed 2 bases, with 14 bases lying between them. The CDR3 is made up of 15 amino acids. Germline V gene sequence: CDR1 MDHEN, CDR2 SYDVKM. CDR3 amino acids: CASSFSAGAPYEQYF. CDR3 DNA: TGTGCCAGCAGTTTTTCTGCTGGGGCACCCTACGAGCAGTACTTC.

This clonotype came up many times. The chain has TRBV20-1 and TRBJ2-1, with 7 bases fitting TRBD2. The CDR3 is made up of 11 amino acids. V was pared by 6 bases and J by 10 bases, with 6 bases of the junction left unmatched. CDR1 and CDR2 (germline): DFQATT, SNEGSKA (reference sequence). The CDR3 is CSASLAEEQFF. CDR3 bases: TGCAGTGCAAGTCTAGCGGAGGAGCAGTTCTTC.

The chain has TRBV10-3 and TRBJ2-7, with 9 nucleotides matching TRBD1. The V gene's germline CDR1 is ENHRY and CDR2 SYGVKD. The V gene end was trimmed by 4 bases and the J gene end by 6 bases; junction bases not matched to a gene: 22. The CDR3 runs to 19 residues. The CDR3 spells CAISGPGTGNLRFPGEQYF. The CDR3 coding sequence is TGTGCCATCAGTGGACCCGGGACAGGGAACCTGCGGTTCCCCGGCGAGCAGTACTTC.

The chain has TRBV12-3 or TRBV12-4 and TRBJ2-2; D unclear. V was pared by 6 bases and J by 5 bases, with 7 bases between. The CDR3 has 12 residues. CDR3 sequence (DNA): TGTGCCAGCAGCATGGGAACCGGGGAGCTGTTTTTT. It is translated as CASSMGTGELFF.

Only a few counts were recorded for this clonotype. The V gene is TRBV7-9, the J gene TRBJ2-5, with D possibly TRBD1 on 5 matching bases. V gave up 5 bases and J gave up 2 bases, with 12 bases separating them. Germline V gene lookup returns CDR1 SEHNR and CDR2 FQNEAQ (reference sequence). CDR3 size: 14 residues. The CDR3, as DNA: TGTGCCAGCAGCCATCCTCAGGGACAAGAGACCCAGTACTTC. It encodes CASSHPQGQETQYF. The complete variable domain, with remaining parts taken from reference TRBV7-9 and TRBJ2-5, reads DTGVSQNPRHKITKRGQNVTFRCDPISEHNRLYWYRQTLGQGPEFLTYFQNEAQLEKSRLLSDRFSAERPKGSFSTLEIQRTEQGDSAMYLCASSHPQGQETQYFGPGTRLLVL.

This clonotype was seen many times. The chain links TRBV28 to TRBJ1-2; D ambiguous. CDR1 and CDR2 (germline): MDHEN, SYDVKM. Between the trimmed V and J ends, which lost 3 bases and 8 bases, there was a span of 10 bases. This CDR3 has 12 amino acids. CDR3 amino acids: CASSFSQEGYTF. In DNA form, the CDR3 reads TGTGCCAGCAGTTTTTCGCAGGAAGGCTACACCTTC.

This clonotype was seen ten or more times. The gene calls are TRBV20-1 and TRBJ2-7; 7 bases fit TRBD1. Germline V gives CDR1 DFQATT, CDR2 SNEGSKA (reference sequence). V dropped 3 bases and J dropped 0; count of bases not matched to a gene: 11. This CDR3 is 16 amino acids long. CDR3 coding DNA: TGCAGTGCTAGCAACACGGACAGGCCTTTCTCCTACGAGCAGTACTTC. Translation gives CSASNTDRPFSYEQYF.

This clonotype was counted at least ten times. This rearrangement joins TRBV5-1 to TRBJ1-1; 8 nucleotides align to TRBD1. Trimming cost V 4 bases and J 1 base; bases outside gene matches: 9. Germline values: CDR1 SGHRS, CDR2 YFSETQ. The CDR3 length is 16 residues. Written as DNA, the CDR3 is TGCGCCAGCAGCCGGACAGGGCTGAATCGGAACACTGAAGCTTTCTTT. It codes for CASSRTGLNRNTEAFF. Based on the CDR3 plus reference TRBV5-1 and TRBJ1-1, the full variable domain is KAGVTQTPRYLIKTRGQQVTLSCSPISGHRSVSWYQQTPGQGLQFLFEYFSETQRNKGNFPGRFSGRQFSNSRSEMNVSTLELGDSALYLCASSRTGLNRNTEAFFGQGTRLTVV.

In regard to this clonotype: Given a much more abundant clone one base away, this may be a read error. The V gene is TRBV7-1, the J gene TRBJ2-7; 8 bases are a match to TRBD1. TRBV7-1 has ORF status, its function being uncertain. This CDR3 is built from 15 residues. The V segment lost 3 bases and the J segment 0 bases; nucleotides outside the gene matches: 4. The CDR3 protein is CASSSWTGNSYEQYF. The CDR3 DNA reads as TGTGCCAGCAGCTCCTGGACAGGGAACTCCTACGAGCAGTACTTC.

This clonotype appeared many times. The chain couples TRBV7-9 to TRBJ2-7; D remains unclear. Germline CDR1 and CDR2: SEHNR and FQNEAQ (reference sequence). Trimming took off 1 base at V and 6 bases at J, with 13 bases between the two ends. CDR3 length equals 14 residues. This CDR3 reads CASSLVEAQFEQYF. CDR3 nucleotide sequence: TGTGCCAGCAGCTTAGTAGAGGCGCAGTTCGAGCAGTACTTC.

In this sample, this clonotype turned up many times. This chain joins TRBV24-1 and TRBJ1-5; no definite D call. This CDR3 has 14 amino acids. Germline CDR1 is KGHDR and CDR2 is SFDVKD. Trimming took 0 bases from V and 4 from J, leaving 6 bases between them. Here the CDR3 DNA reads TGTGCCACCAGTGATTTGGACGAAAATCAGCCCCAGCATTTT. It is translated as CATSDLDENQPQHF.

V and J are TRBV7-2 and TRBJ2-1; TRBD2 matches at 8 bases. V gave up 1 base and J gave up 8 bases; unmatched junction bases: 4. The CDR3 covers 14 residues. Germline V gives CDR1 SGHTA, CDR2 FQGNSA. The DNA of the CDR3 is TGTGCCAGCAGCTTAGGTCCAGCGGGAGATGAGCAGTTCTTC. This translates into CASSLGPAGDEQFF. Variable domain in full (rest from reference TRBV7-2 and TRBJ2-1): GAGVSQSPSNKVTEKGKDVELRCDPISGHTALYWYRQSLGQGLEFLIYFQGNSAPDKSGLPSDRFSAERTGGSVSTLTIQRTQQEDSAVYLCASSLGPAGDEQFFGPGTRLTVL.

This clonotype was counted at least ten times. The chain employs TRBV6-1 and TRBJ2-1; 7 nucleotides align to TRBD2. This CDR3 region has 13 residues. CDR1 MNHNS and CDR2 SASEGT come from the germline V gene. V gave up 10 bases and J gave up 7 bases; unmatched junction bases: 10. CDR3: CATQRDGVNEQFF. The CDR3 DNA is TGTGCCACCCAGCGGGATGGTGTTAATGAGCAGTTCTTC.

This sequence joins TRBV20-1 and TRBJ2-7, with a possible D match to TRBD2 (8 bases). The V and J ends lost 5 bases and 4 bases respectively, with 21 bases between them. Germline V lookup: CDR1 DFQATT, CDR2 SNEGSKA (reference sequence). CDR3 length equals 15 residues. Here the CDR3 DNA reads TGCAGTGCTCGCCCGACAGGGACTAGATTTTACGAGCAGTACTTC. It encodes CSARPTGTRFYEQYF.

This clonotype was seen only a few times. This CDR3 reads CASSSGKNTGELFF. The CDR3 DNA is TGCGCCAGCAGCTCGGGAAAGAACACCGGGGAGCTGTTTTTT. The rearrangement links TRBV5-1 to TRBJ2-2, with D tentatively TRBD2 (5 bases). The germline V and J ends were trimmed by 3 bases and 1 base, with 7 bases remaining between them. There are 14 residues in the CDR3. Germline CDR1 is SGHRS and CDR2 is YFSETQ.

This clonotype was observed a few times. This chain links TRBV20-1 with TRBJ2-1; D remains ambiguous. V was trimmed by 2 bases and J by 0 bases, leaving 11 bases between them. Germline V CDR1 and CDR2: DFQATT, SNEGSKA (reference sequence). There are 15 residues in the CDR3. The CDR3 protein is CSARKAWSSYNEQFF. CDR3 sequence (DNA): TGCAGTGCTAGAAAAGCCTGGAGCTCCTACAATGAGCAGTTCTTC.

This clonotype was counted once. This chain links TRBV28 with TRBJ2-4, with D perhaps matching TRBD2 (7 bases). Trimming pared 7 bases from V and 6 bases from J, leaving 19 bases between. Germline V CDR1 and CDR2: MDHEN, SYDVKM. The CDR3 is 15 residues long. DNA for the CDR3: TGTGCCAGCATCCCTATAGGGGGGGCCGGAAACATTCAGTACTTC. Translation gives CASIPIGGAGNIQYF.

The chain employs TRBV7-9 and TRBJ2-3; the D gene is possibly TRBD2 (6 bases). The length of the CDR3 is 14 residues. Germline V lookup: CDR1 SEHNR, CDR2 FQNEAQ (reference sequence). V was cut by 3 bases and J by 4 bases, with 11 bases left in between. CDR3 nucleotide sequence: TGTGCCAGCAGCTTTCTAGCGACTTCAGATACGCAGTATTTT. It codes for CASSFLATSDTQYF.

This clonotype showed up many times. The CDR3 sequence: CASWRDNTDTQYF. In nucleotides, the CDR3 is TGCGCCAGCTGGCGGGACAACACAGATACGCAGTATTTT. The genes are TRBV5-1 and TRBJ2-3; TRBD1 or TRBD2 may be the D gene (6 bases each). CDR1 is SGHRS, CDR2 YFSETQ, per germline. This CDR3 is 13 amino acids long. Trimming cost V 7 bases and J 2 bases, with 11 bases left between them.